This TCR beta chain was recorded in a study of identical twins. Each CDR3 protein gets one entry after TCRdb re-called the 5' RACE reads with MiXCR. The repertoire consists of 690,000 or so distinct CDR3 sequences, with 8.6% occurring once and the leading ten covering 0.98%. The CDR3 covers 14 residues. Germline V gene lookup returns CDR1 MNHNS and CDR2 SASEGT. Trimming pared 3 bases from V and 2 bases from J, leaving 9 bases between. In its sample, this clonotype was seen a few times. These data were likewise used in another study, on yellow fever vaccine responses in identical twins.

The chain joins TRBV6-1 to TRBJ2-3; tentatively, D is TRBD1 (6 bases). The origin of this receptor is a woman aged 18-29 years in good health. The sequenced material came from PBMCs. The CDR3 nucleotides are TGTGCCAGCAGTGACCGGGACACCACAGATACGCAGTATTTT. Its protein product is CASSDRDTTDTQYF.